This T cell receptor (beta chain) was identified in a study of blood T cell repertoires in COVID-19. Study-wide background: Sources were T cells, B-cell-depleted T cells, or PBMCs; the material itself was cDNA or gDNA.

Source study methods: Reference gene primer amplification yielded estimated nucleated cell counts. Profiling relied on immunoSEQ multiplex PCR, and the TCRdb table lists in-frame clones only, not all of them. That table supplies the V and J calls and clone size; D and trimming were determined from the DNA. The table includes about 280,000 clones, roughly 86% detected once. This CDR3 has 18 residues. V dropped 3 bases and J dropped 0; count of bases not matched to a gene: 10. Looked up from germline, CDR1 is WSHSY and CDR2 is SAAADI. This chain links TRBV10-2 with TRBJ1-2, with 10 bases fitting TRBD1. This receptor was taken from a man aged 18 to 29 with active or convalescent COVID-19. Sequencing was performed on peripheral blood. The CDR3 DNA reads TGCGCCAGCAGTGATATCCCGACAGGGGGCTCTGCTAACTATGGCTACACCTTC. The encoded protein is CASSDIPTGGSANYGYTF.